This TCR beta chain was recorded in a study of spatial heterogeneity in lung cancer (dated by TCRdb to about 2019). With regard to the full study: More beta-chain than alpha-chain transcripts were consistently detected, likely reflecting higher beta-chain transcript abundance. In non-small cell lung cancer, the study quantitatively compared TCR alpha and beta repertoires across several tumor regions, matched nontumor lung, and blood. TCR transcript counts in tumor regions correlated strongly with a T cell transcriptional module score from matched bulk RNA-seq. Nonsynonymous mutation counts, determined by whole-exome sequencing of tumor tissue, were related to TCR repertoire features. At surgery, both alpha and beta chains were TCR-sequenced in fewer than 250 tumor regions, fewer than 85 matched nontumor lung samples and a few dozen PBMC samples. In the raw uncorrected reads, each unique combination of TCR and UMI appeared more than ten times on average. Study-wide conclusions, independent of this receptor: Counts of ubiquitous and regional expanded TCRs were found to correlate with counts of ubiquitous and regional nonsynonymous mutations, respectively. The number of expanded intratumoral alpha and beta TCRs correlated with the tumor nonsynonymous mutation count. Estimated TCR-seq coverage of tumor T cells was only about 6.5% for alpha chains and about 14% for beta chains. Confirming at a functional level the hypothesis that regional TCRs recognize regional mutations was considered to require additional single-cell paired TCR alpha and beta sequencing.

To prepare the library, 5' RACE was applied. Reads for this sample came from a NextSeq 500. To allow correction of PCR and sequencing errors, the TCR library protocol tagged every TCR cDNA molecule with a unique molecular identifier. On the authors' methods: TCR identification, UMI-based error correction and CDR3 extraction were performed with Decombinator tools. TCRs above a frequency of 2 per 1,000, corresponding to the top 1% of the tumor frequency distribution, were defined as expanded. Expanded tumor TCRs were classed as regional if statistically deemed absent (corrected P<0.05) from at least one tumor region, otherwise ubiquitous. Renyi diversity was calculated using the R vegan package after each repertoire was subsampled 100 times to 5,000 TCRs. CDR3 similarity networks were built from amino acid triplet string-kernel similarity, with CDR3s being connected when pairwise similarity was above 0.82. The public reads were reprocessed in TCRdb via fastp at Q25 and MiXCR, keeping in-frame beta chains. Each CDR3 protein gets just one entry, which takes the most common genes and DNA from the rows behind it. The V and J calls come from TCRdb's annotation, not from the publication. The sample table contains about 13,000 distinct CDR3 sequences; only one count was recorded for under 6% of them. The leading ten clones occupy less than 25% of the sample.

This specimen's time point label, interpreted: sample taken at primary tumor resection. Donors were over 60 patients with early-stage, untreated non-small cell lung cancer from the lung TRACERx cohort. For TCR sequencing, whole RNA was extracted from tumor and nontumor lung tissue, or from cryopreserved PBMC samples, and no cell sorting was done. A patient was chosen for TCR sequencing only when enough RNA was available from at least two tumor regions. Before selection, tumor and adjacent nontumor lung specimens were reviewed by a lung pathologist. Unmatched junction bases come to 3, with V trimmed by 6 bases and J by 1 base. Measured from the cysteine to the phenylalanine, the CDR3 is 14 residues long. Here the CDR3 DNA is all that survives: 42 bases in frame from base 1. This clonotype was seen at least ten times. Its antigen remains undetermined. No base qualities exist here, and no much larger clone lies one base off it.

Sequenced material: lung tumor tissue, taken at surgery. The TCR originated in a male donor with early-stage non-small cell lung cancer. This sequence uses TRBV12-3 or TRBV12-4 and TRBJ1-1; the central 9 bases match TRBD1. The sequence in DNA is TGTGCCAGCAGGTGGGACAGGGCGAACACTGAAGCTTTCTTT. This sequence encodes CASRWDRANTEAFF.